A single sample gave rise to the 27 T cell receptor beta chains below, sequenced in a study of Tregs in tolerant kidney transplant recipients. Assay: immunoSEQ multiplex PCR; the TCRdb copy retains only in-frame clones and omits some. The sample has about 30,000 clones, and its top ten clones hold approximately 14%. Here the sequenced sample was CD8+ T cells from blood, taken before the transplant. Receptors were obtained from a human donor who received a combined kidney and bone marrow transplant.

In the case of this clone: The read halts 3 residues ahead of the CDR3 end, with the missing end drawn from the germline J gene. The chain is built from TRBV29-1 and TRBJ2-7; 11 bases fit TRBD2. V lost 6 bases, J lost 4 bases, and 2 bases stayed unmatched. Germline values: CDR1 SQVTM, CDR2 ANQGSEA. The length of the CDR3 is 12 residues. The CDR3 DNA, read in part, is TGCAGCGTGGTAGCGGGAGGGTACGAG. Encoded protein: CSVVAGGYE. The entire CDR3 reads CSVVAGGYEQYF.

A note on this clone: The read is 3 residues too short to cover the CDR3 end, so that end is filled in from the germline J gene. The chain uses TRBV19 and TRBJ1-1, with D uncertain. V was cut by 7 bases and J by 0 bases, with 12 bases left in between. The CDR3 has 14 amino acids. CDR1 is LNHDA and CDR2 is SQIVND in the germline V gene (reference sequence). The CDR3 bases that were read are TGTGCCAGTACTGCGGGGATCATGAACACTGAA. Its protein is CASTAGIMNTE. The whole CDR3 protein is CASTAGIMNTEAFF.

To note about this clone: From the germline J gene comes the end of the CDR3, since the read stops 3 residues before it. This chain connects TRBV7-9 to TRBJ2-7; 7 bases line up with TRBD1. The V and J ends lost 6 bases and 0 bases, in that order; junction bases with no gene match: 8. The CDR3 covers 15 residues. Germline-derived CDR1 and CDR2 are SEHNR and FQNEAQ (reference sequence). The DNA read from the CDR3 is TGTGCCAGCAGTTCCGTACAGGGGCCCTCCTACGAG. This gives the protein CASSSVQGPSYE. The entire CDR3 sequence reads CASSSVQGPSYEQYF.

In the case of this clone: The CDR3 goes on 3 residues after the read ends, and that part is filled in from the germline J gene. V gene TRBV5-6 combines with J gene TRBJ2-1, with a possible D match to TRBD1 (6 bases). The CDR3 loop spans 15 amino acids. Trimming took off 1 base at V and 4 bases at J, with 12 bases between the two ends. Germline CDR1 and CDR2: SGHDT and YYEEEE. The DNA read from the CDR3 is TGTGCCAGCAGCTTGAGTCAGGGGTCGTACAATGAG. It yields the protein CASSLSQGSYNE. The whole CDR3 sequence is CASSLSQGSYNEQFF.

With regard to this clone: The CDR3 goes on 3 residues after the read ends, and that part is filled in from the germline J gene. This sequence joins TRBV7-9 and TRBJ2-1, with TRBD1 as a possible D gene (6 bases). CDR3 length: 13 residues. Looked up from germline, CDR1 is SEHNR and CDR2 is FQNEAQ (reference sequence). The V end was cut by 5 bases, the J end by 7 bases, with 12 bases between. The sequenced CDR3 bases are TGTGCCAGCAGCCCCGGTCAGGGGAATGAG. Its protein is CASSPGQGNE. The complete CDR3 protein is CASSPGQGNEQFF.

Details on this clone: The read comes to an end 3 residues before the CDR3 does, leaving the germline J gene to fill in the end. This rearrangement joins TRBV2 to TRBJ1-1; no reliable D call. V was cut by 3 bases and J by 0 bases, with 8 bases left in between. CDR1 and CDR2 from the germline V gene are SNHLY and FYNNEI. There are 14 residues in the CDR3. Incomplete CDR3 DNA: TGTGCCAGCAGTGACATCAACATGAACACTGAA. Translated: CASSDINMNTE. The entire CDR3 sequence reads CASSDINMNTEAFF.

A word on this clone: The read gets to within 3 residues of the CDR3 end, and the germline J gene fills in the rest. V gene TRBV10-3 combines with J gene TRBJ2-7, with D unresolved. The CDR3 loop spans 14 amino acids. V lost 4 bases and J 4 bases, leaving 14 bases between the germline ends. Germline CDR1 and CDR2: ENHRY and SYGVKD. The sequenced part of the CDR3 DNA is TGTGCCATCAGTGCCCCCCCGAGCTGGTACGAG. It translates to CAISAPPSWYE. The CDR3, in full, reads CAISAPPSWYEQYF.

As regards this clone: The read finishes 3 residues shy of the CDR3 end, and the germline J gene is used to complete it. The J gene is TRBJ2-1, the V gene TRBV19; TRBD2 aligns across 8 bases. J was trimmed by 3 bases and V by 5 bases; bases with no gene match: 6. The germline gives CDR1 LNHDA, CDR2 SQIVND (reference sequence). The CDR3 is 15 residues long. The sequenced CDR3 bases are TGTGCCAGTAGTGTCGCCGGGACTAGCTACAATGAG. It encodes CASSVAGTSYNE. The complete CDR3 sequence is CASSVAGTSYNEQFF.

Remarks on this clone: The read terminates 3 residues ahead of where the CDR3 ends, so the germline J gene completes it. V gene TRBV19 combines with J gene TRBJ2-2, with TRBD2 matching over 9 bases. The length of the CDR3 is 15 residues. Germline V gives CDR1 LNHDA, CDR2 SQIVND (reference sequence). V shed 5 bases, J shed 5 bases, and the junction held 6 bases outside the gene matches. Partial CDR3 DNA: TGTGCCAGTAGTCCACTAGCGGGCGTAACCGGGGAG. Translation gives CASSPLAGVTGE. The full CDR3 reads CASSPLAGVTGELFF.

A remark on this clone: The read is 3 residues too short to cover the CDR3 end, so that end is filled in from the germline J gene. The chain carries TRBV2 and TRBJ2-1; weak D call: TRBD2 (5 bases). The CDR3 runs 12 residues. V was trimmed by 10 bases and J by 9 bases, leaving 16 bases between them. Germline CDR1 reads SNHLY; CDR2 reads FYNNEI. The CDR3 DNA, read in part, is TGTGCCACCCACGAGGGTCAACCTGAG. It encodes CATHEGQPE. The CDR3, in full, reads CATHEGQPEQFF.

In regard to this clone: Coverage ceases 3 residues before the CDR3 finishes, and the germline J gene fills in the end. V is TRBV19 and J is TRBJ2-1; TRBD2 matches at 7 bases. CDR1 and CDR2 from the germline V gene are LNHDA and SQIVND (reference sequence). This CDR3 is 18 amino acids long. Trimming at V came to 5 bases and at J to 8 bases, leaving 21 bases not matched to a gene. The CDR3: CASSSPGGSNPSFDEQFF. The sequenced CDR3 bases are TGTGCCAGTAGTTCCCCGGGGGGTAGCAATCCCTCCTTCGATGAG.

In the case of this clone: Read data end 3 residues before the CDR3 end; the end is taken from the germline J gene. V and J are TRBV2 and TRBJ2-7; TRBD1 matches 7 bases. The CDR3 covers 15 residues. Losses at the gene ends were 7 bases for V and 1 base for J; bases not matched to a gene: 10. Germline values: CDR1 SNHLY, CDR2 FYNNEI. The covered CDR3 bases are TGTGCCAGCACCGAGCTAGCAGGGGGATCCTACGAG. It is translated as CASTELAGGSYE. The entire CDR3 protein reads CASTELAGGSYEQYF.

To note about this clone: With the read ending 3 residues before the CDR3 end, the germline J gene is used to fill in that end. V gene TRBV29-1 combines with J gene TRBJ2-1; D uncertain. This CDR3 is 16 amino acids long. V was cut by 4 bases and J by 0 bases, with 16 bases left in between. Germline V gives CDR1 SQVTM, CDR2 ANQGSEA. The CDR3 bases that were read are TGCAGCGTTGGCTTTTGGAGCGCTGACTCCTACAATGAG. It encodes CSVGFWSADSYNE. The entire CDR3 reads CSVGFWSADSYNEQFF.

As for this clone: The CDR3 end is not reached by the read, which stops 3 residues before it; the germline J gene fills it in. This rearrangement joins TRBV6-2 or TRBV6-3 to TRBJ1-2; possibly TRBD1 for D (5 bases). Germline lookup yields CDR1 MNHEY and CDR2 SVGEGT. V dropped 0 bases and J dropped 1 base, with 9 bases sitting between them. This CDR3 has 15 amino acids. This chain's CDR3 is CASSYSTVDNYGYTF. The DNA read from the CDR3 is TGTGCCAGCAGTTACTCGACAGTGGATAACTATGGC.

A note on this clone: The observed sequence ends 3 residues before the CDR3 terminus, with the missing tail filled in from the germline J gene. The chain couples TRBV19 to TRBJ1-5, with D uncertain. With 1 base removed from V and 2 bases from J, the gap between germline ends came to 6 bases. Per the germline V gene, CDR1 is LNHDA and CDR2 is SQIVND (reference sequence). The CDR3 sequence is 14 residues long. Incomplete CDR3 DNA: TGTGCCAGTAGTATAGGGCAGGGCAATCAGCCC. This encodes CASSIGQGNQP. The entire CDR3 is CASSIGQGNQPQHF.

About this clone: The read is 3 residues too short to cover the CDR3 end, so that end is filled in from the germline J gene. The V and J genes are TRBV5-6 and TRBJ2-1, with D tentatively TRBD1 (6 bases). The V gene lost 3 bases and the J gene lost 6 bases, with 13 bases spanning the gap. Germline CDR1 SGHDT, CDR2 YYEEEE. The CDR3 loop spans 14 amino acids. CDR3 DNA, as far as it was read: TGTGCCAGCAGCTACCGGACAGTGGCCAATGAG. Translating it yields CASSYRTVANE. The complete CDR3 protein is CASSYRTVANEQFF.

Points on this clone: The junction and the germline gene differ at one end; a read error may be behind it. Read sequence stops 3 residues before the CDR3 end, and the germline J gene provides the missing end. This chain uses TRBV7-7 with TRBJ2-1; D ambiguous. The CDR3 sequence is 13 residues long. The germline gives CDR1 SSHAT, CDR2 FNYEAQ (reference sequence). This chain's CDR3 is CASSPGVRNEQFF. The CDR3 bases that were read are TGTGCTAGCAGCCCGGGTGTTCGAAATGAG. Supplemented by reference TRBV7-7 and TRBJ2-1, the full variable domain reads GAGVSQSPRYKVTKRGQDVTLRCDPISSHATLYWYQQALGQGPEFLTYFNYEAQPDKSGLPSDRFSAERPEGSISTLTIQRTEQRDSAMYRCASSPGVRNEQFFGPGTRLTVL.

Comments on this clone: The read terminates 3 residues ahead of where the CDR3 ends, so the germline J gene completes it. V and J are TRBV7-8 and TRBJ1-1; 7 nucleotides match TRBD1. This CDR3 region has 15 residues. Germline lookup yields CDR1 SGHVS and CDR2 FQNEAQ. The CDR3 loop is CASSRRQGMGLGAFF. Partial CDR3 DNA: TGTGCCAGCAGCCGCCGACAGGGAATGGGGCTTGGA.

In the case of this clone: The read comes to an end 3 residues before the CDR3 does, leaving the germline J gene to fill in the end. The chain couples TRBV20-1 to TRBJ2-3, with D hard to call. Trimming left V 2 bases short and J 7 bases short, with 10 bases between. Germline lookup yields CDR1 DFQATT and CDR2 SNEGSKA (reference sequence). The CDR3 consists of 12 residues. The part of the CDR3 DNA that was read is TGCAGTGCTAGACTGTTACCTAATACG. Translated, it gives CSARLLPNT. The CDR3 in full is CSARLLPNTQYF.

Regarding this clone: The sequence runs out 3 residues before the end of the CDR3; the remainder is reconstructed from the germline J gene. The V call is TRBV6-2 or TRBV6-3, the J call TRBJ2-7; TRBD2 agrees at 10 bases. The germline gives CDR1 MNHEY, CDR2 SVGEGT. The J segment lost 5 bases and the V segment lost 6 bases, leaving 4 bases of the junction unmatched. This CDR3 region has 13 residues. The CDR3: CASRSGLAHEQYF. Incomplete CDR3 DNA: TGTGCCAGCAGATCGGGACTAGCGCACGAG.

As regards this clone: The sequenced fragment ends 3 residues before the CDR3 boundary, so the rest is inferred from the germline J gene. The chain carries TRBV19 and TRBJ2-2; unclear D gene. This CDR3 is 12 amino acids long. Germline assignment: CDR1 LNHDA and CDR2 SQIVND (reference sequence). The germline V and J ends were trimmed by 1 base and 7 bases, with 4 bases remaining between them. The CDR3 sequence is CASSIGGGELFF. The covered CDR3 bases are TGTGCCAGTAGTATAGGCGGCGGGGAG.

The CDR3 sequence: CASRTGGDTEAFF. The DNA read from the CDR3 is TGTGCCAGCAGAACAGGGGGGGACACTGAA. The chain uses TRBV5-4 and TRBJ1-1; TRBD1 matches 8 bases. Read coverage stops 3 residues before the CDR3 terminus; the germline J gene supplies the remainder. The length of the CDR3 is 13 residues. The V gene's germline CDR1 is SGHNT and CDR2 YYREEE (reference sequence). After removal of 5 bases from V and 3 bases from J, the junction contained 3 bases not matched to a gene. Full variable domain (rest looked up from reference TRBV5-4 and TRBJ1-1): ETGVTQSPTHLIKTRGQQVTLRCSSQSGHNTVSWYQQALGQGPQFIFQYYREEENGRGNFPPRFSGLQFPNYSSELNVNALELDDSALYLCASRTGGDTEAFFGQGTRLTVV.

In the case of this clone: The read ends 3 residues early relative to the CDR3; the germline J gene fills the gap. This chain links TRBV20-1 with TRBJ2-5; 8 bases match TRBD1. V lost 5 bases to trimming and J lost 4 bases; unmatched junction nucleotides: 12. The germline CDR1 and CDR2 sequences are DFQATT and SNEGSKA (reference sequence). The CDR3 length is 15 residues. CDR3 loop: CSAHWGQEKGETQYF. The DNA read from the CDR3 is TGCAGTGCTCACTGGGGACAGGAAAAAGGAGAGACC.

Of note for this clone: The read stops 3 residues short of the end of the CDR3; the missing end is completed from the germline J gene. The chain couples TRBV18 to TRBJ2-7; 7 nucleotides agree with TRBD1. The V and J ends lost 6 bases and 6 bases, in that order; junction bases with no gene match: 5. Germline V gene lookup returns CDR1 KGHSH and CDR2 LQKENI. The CDR3 loop spans 12 amino acids. Partial CDR3 DNA: TGTGCCAGCTCCCCGACAGGGCCCGAG. Amino acids: CASSPTGPE. The full CDR3 reads CASSPTGPEQYF.

Comments on this clone: The read comes to an end 3 residues before the CDR3 does, leaving the germline J gene to fill in the end. The rearrangement joins TRBV28 to TRBJ2-7; weak D call: TRBD2 (6 bases). V was shortened by 2 bases and J by 3 bases, with 11 bases between the two germline ends. The CDR3 runs to 14 residues. CDR1 is MDHEN and CDR2 is SYDVKM in the germline V gene. CDR3 in amino acids: CASSLGTYLYEQYF. Incomplete CDR3 DNA: TGTGCCAGCAGTTTAGGGACTTATCTCTACGAG. Looking up the rest from reference TRBV28 and TRBJ2-7 gives the full variable domain: DVKVTQSSRYLVKRTGEKVFLECVQDMDHENMFWYRQDPGLGLRLIYFSYDVKMKEKGDIPEGYSVSREKKERFSLILESASTNQTSMYLCASSLGTYLYEQYFGPGTRLTVT.

As regards this clone: From the germline J gene comes the end of the CDR3, since the read stops 3 residues before it. This chain links TRBV20-1 with TRBJ1-2; no reliable D call. V lost 4 bases, J lost 2 bases, and 14 bases lay in between. The CDR3 loop spans 14 amino acids. Germline loops: CDR1 DFQATT, CDR2 SNEGSKA (reference sequence). The covered CDR3 bases are TGCAGTGCTATTGACGGAGACACAAACTATGGC. It specifies CSAIDGDTNYG. The entire CDR3 protein is CSAIDGDTNYGYTF.

On this clone: The read finishes 3 residues shy of the CDR3 end, and the germline J gene is used to complete it. The chain links TRBV7-2 to TRBJ2-7, with TRBD1 identical over 10 bases. Germline assignment: CDR1 SGHTA and CDR2 FQGNSA. The V segment lost 5 bases and the J segment 6 bases; nucleotides outside the gene matches: 4. This CDR3 contains 13 residues. The CDR3 DNA, read in part, is TGTGCCAGCAGCCTCGGGACAGGGGCCGAG. Amino acid sequence: CASSLGTGAE. From start to end, the CDR3 is CASSLGTGAEQYF.